This entry describes one T cell receptor (beta chain). Its antigen remains unidentified. Clones were sequenced by immunoSEQ multiplex PCR, and TCRdb holds only the in-frame ones, with some missing. The top ten hold roughly 0.9% of the sample, which has roughly 18,000 clones, about 93% seen once. Regulatory T cells were sorted as CD4+CD25hiCD127low/negative cells. This entry comes from a study of B cell selection in AIRE deficiency. With V trimmed by 2 bases and J by 7 bases, 12 bases remained unmatched. Germline V CDR1 and CDR2: SGHAT, FQNNGV. The CDR3 is made up of 17 amino acids. Study conclusions and caveats: Shared Treg sequences were biased toward short CDR3s with few non-templated nucleotide insertions. Only TCRbeta was sequenced; approximately 40% of shared healthy Treg sequences appeared in Tconv. Approximately 31% of healthy-shared Treg sequences were found among patient Tconv cells. Tconv and Treg cells from AIRE-deficient patients resembled healthy donors in TCRBV usage, CDR3 length and diversity.

This TCR was recovered from a human donor in good health. V and J are TRBV11-2 and TRBJ2-1; 9 bases are shared with TRBD2. Material for sequencing was CD4+CD25+ Tregs sorted from PBMCs. The CDR3 coding sequence is TGTGCCAGCAGCTTAATGGCGGGAGGGCCGGTGGGGAATGAGCAGTTCTTC. Its protein is CASSLMAGGPVGNEQFF.